Described below is a single T cell receptor beta chain sequence and its context. Which antigen it targets is not known. The input lacks base qualities; no much larger clone sits a single base away. Enrolling through a virtual design, the prospective study's participants ranged in age from roughly 18 to 100 years and lived across roughly 23 United States geographic areas. To assign participants to cohorts, the prospective study relied on clinical history that participants themselves reported in a screening survey and a study questionnaire. A participant counted as exposed if, within 2 weeks of entering the study, that participant had been in contact with someone who had a PCR-confirmed or clinician-diagnosed COVID-19 case. Mobile phlebotomists in the prospective study collected whole blood, serum and a nasopharyngeal or oropharyngeal swab from every participant. Over an approximately 2-month period, participants in the prospective study had the option of providing additional blood draws and questionnaires. Before DNA extraction, blood samples from the prospective study were shipped at room temperature or frozen.

TCRbeta CDR3 regions were amplified from genomic DNA using the immunoSEQ Assay, a bias-controlled multiplex PCR. As for the authors' bioinformatics: Nucleated cell counts per sample were estimated from amplification of reference gene primers within the assay. To quantify the absolute abundance of each unique TCRbeta CDR3 rearrangement, sequence reads were collapsed and filtered. For each sample, productive Simpson clonality was calculated as the square root of Simpson's diversity index over productive rearrangements. This is the immuneACCESS table as TCRdb keeps it, with only in-frame sequences that have V and J called. A part of the clones is gone; compared with another copy, unresolved V genes explain less than half, and the rest is unexplained. Clonal size and the V and J genes are those of that table, whereas D and trimming came from the DNA. In this sample the table shows under 250,000 clones, 83% of which occur a single time. 3% to 4.5% of the sample rests with the top ten.

The record originates from a study of blood T cell repertoires in COVID-19 (dated by TCRdb to 2018 to 2021). For the study in its entirety: Samples from collaborators originated in the United States, Italy and Spain and spanned both the acute and convalescent phases of COVID-19. The prospective study material was composed of cDNA or gDNA derived from T cells, B-cell-depleted T cells, or PBMCs. Deeply sampled blood TCRbeta repertoires from subjects exposed to, actively infected with, or recovered from COVID-19 were included in the dataset. The repertoires were released in a freely available public database intended as a resource for research on the immune response to SARS-CoV-2. The samples were drawn from the first 160 participants of the ongoing ImmuneRACE study and from more than 1,000 subjects provided by 6 global collaborators. The sample metadata nearly always contained a de-identified subject ID, COVID-19 status, age in years and sex. HLA class I and class II types, where available, came from metadata supplied by the sample provider rather than from assay-based typing. General findings and caveats noted by the study authors: Clinical and demographic metadata were provided uncurated, with the amount varying by source and participant.

CDR1 and CDR2 (LGHNA, YNFKEQ) derive from the germline V gene. The CDR3 spans 13 residues, from the cysteine through the phenylalanine. Only CDR3 DNA remains: 39 bases, in frame from the first base. Relative to germline, V is 5 bases shorter and J is 6 bases shorter, with 12 bases between their ends. This receptor was obtained from a woman in her thirties or forties who had been exposed to COVID-19. The sequence links TRBV4-2 to TRBJ2-3; the D gene cannot be resolved reliably. Sequenced input: PBMCs or T cells enriched from blood (not recorded which). The sequenced DNA is TGTGCCAGCAGCGTCGTGCCCGGGGATACGCAGTATTTT. It specifies CASSVVPGDTQYF.